This entry is about one T cell receptor beta chain. What it binds is not known. Preparation of the TCRbeta library used unique molecular identifiers. TCRdb fed the PCR reads into MiXCR, producing one record per CDR3 protein. Among about 200,000 distinct CDR3 sequences listed, roughly a sixth were seen once. The CDR3 is 14 residues long. Per germline, CDR1 SGHTA and CDR2 FQGNSA. The junction had 5 bases not matched to a gene; V was cut back by 1 base and J by 10 bases. This sample is part of a study of T-cell reconstitution after alpha-beta-depleted transplantation in children. Overall study findings and caveats: A year post-transplant, T-cell counts and diversity derived mostly from newly produced T cells. Some patients owed their high day-60 TCRbeta diversity to surviving recipient T cells and thymic progenitors. The origin of alpha-beta T cells about two months after transplant was reportedly several hundred expanded graft clones.

This TCR was recovered from a male patient between 2 and 15 years old who had a stem cell transplant for acute lymphoblastic leukemia, so the T cells may come from the graft donor. This sequence joins TRBV7-2 and TRBJ1-4, with 8 positions matching TRBD1. This sample comprised PBMCs, mostly from graft donor cells, obtained 360 days after TCRalphabeta/CD19-depleted stem cell transplant. In DNA form, the CDR3 reads TGTGCCAGCAGCTTAGATTCGGACAGGGCAAAACTGTTTTTT. Translation: CASSLDSDRAKLFF. Using reference TRBV7-2 and TRBJ1-4 for the parts outside the CDR3, the full variable domain is GAGVSQSPSNKVTEKGKDVELRCDPISGHTALYWYRQSLGQGLEFLIYFQGNSAPDKSGLPSDRFSAERTGGSVSTLTIQRTQQEDSAVYLCASSLDSDRAKLFFGSGTQLSVL.